Included here is one TCR beta chain sequence, with context. The data belong to a study of blood T cells in healthy people across ages. A minimum of 6 micrograms of total RNA was extracted per sample. Germline-derived CDR1 and CDR2 are SGHTA and FQGNSA. V lost 1 base and J 3 bases, leaving 12 bases between the germline ends. This CDR3 is built from 16 residues. A J-beta primer mix and a sample-barcoded 5' primer were used in a second PCR of about 7 to 12 cycles. All cDNA molecules were each tagged by a template-switch adaptor with 12 random nucleotides. TCRdb used MiXCR to reprocess the 5' RACE reads, holding one entry per CDR3 protein. The data hold 600,000 or so distinct CDR3 sequences, with about 30% observed a single time.

The V and J genes are TRBV7-2 and TRBJ1-4, with D perhaps matching TRBD1 (6 bases). Sequencing was carried out using blood. The sequence was obtained from a woman of 80 years or more in good health. CDR3 in amino acids: CASSLDNTGPNEKLFF. The CDR3, as DNA: TGTGCCAGCAGCTTAGACAATACAGGGCCTAATGAAAAACTGTTTTTT.